The 11 T cell receptor beta chains in this list originate from one sample, sequenced in a study of response to subunit inactivated influenza vaccine. TCRdb reprocessed the RT-PCR reads via MiXCR and lists one record per CDR3 protein. The data contain hundreds of thousands of distinct CDR3 sequences, roughly 14% of them singletons. The source material was PBMCs from blood, sampled less than 15 days before vaccination. Every receptor here comes from a man in his forties or fifties who received an inactivated influenza vaccine.

This clonotype was detected ten times or more. V is TRBV5-1 and J is TRBJ2-7; D assignment may be TRBD1 or TRBD2 (6 bases each). The CDR3 spans 13 residues. V gave up 3 bases and J gave up 2 bases, with 9 bases separating them. The germline V gene has CDR1 SGHRS and CDR2 YFSETQ. CDR3 bases: TGCGCCAGCAGCTCGCGGGACACCTACGAGCAGTACTTC. This encodes CASSSRDTYEQYF.

There are many counts of this clonotype. V usage is TRBV3-1 and J usage is TRBJ1-5; no reliable D call. The CDR3 contains 15 residues. Germline V CDR1 and CDR2: LGHDT, YNNKEL (reference sequence). V was cut by 4 bases and J by 0 bases, with 10 bases left in between. For the CDR3, the DNA is TGTGCCAGCAGCCTAGGGCGGGCTAGCAATCAGCCCCAGCATTTT. As protein: CASSLGRASNQPQHF.

In its sample, this clonotype ranks as medium-sized (0.01 to 0.1%). The V call is TRBV10-3, the J call TRBJ2-2, with 8 bases identical to TRBD1. V gave up 6 bases and J gave up 0 bases; unmatched junction bases: 9. The length of the CDR3 is 17 residues. Germline V gives CDR1 ENHRY, CDR2 SYGVKD. The CDR3 DNA sequence: TGTGCCATCAGACGGGGAAGGGGACAGGCGAACACCGGGGAGCTGTTTTTT. Protein: CAIRRGRGQANTGELFF.

The table lists this clonotype with many counts. The chain is built from TRBV27 and TRBJ1-2, with 7 bases matching TRBD1. The length of the CDR3 is 14 residues. Looked up from germline, CDR1 is MNHEY and CDR2 is SMNVEV (reference sequence). With 4 bases clipped from V and 7 bases from J, the junction kept 9 bases outside the gene matches. The CDR3 sequence is CASSSQGGLSGYTF. In DNA form, the CDR3 reads TGTGCCAGCAGTTCCCAGGGGGGACTATCTGGCTACACCTTC.

The chain is built from TRBV12-3 or TRBV12-4 and TRBJ2-2, with TRBD1 as a possible D gene (6 bases). V dropped 6 bases and J dropped 3 bases, with 14 bases sitting between them. This CDR3 comprises 15 residues. The CDR3 bases are TGTGCCAGCAGACCCCGACAGGAATACACCGGGGAGCTGTTTTTT. Amino acids: CASRPRQEYTGELFF.

This clonotype showed up many times. The chain employs TRBV18 and TRBJ1-2, with 8 bases matching TRBD1. The CDR3 has 15 residues. The V gene end was trimmed by 3 bases and the J gene end by 0 bases; junction bases not matched to a gene: 3. Germline values: CDR1 KGHSH, CDR2 LQKENI. The CDR3 DNA sequence: TGTGCCAGCTCACCTGGACAGGGCCCTAACTATGGCTACACCTTC. Translated: CASSPGQGPNYGYTF.

Only a few counts were recorded for this clonotype. The J gene is TRBJ1-1, the V gene TRBV12-3 or TRBV12-4, with D possibly being TRBD1 (5 bases). CDR3 length: 13 residues. V shed 6 bases and J shed 2 bases, with 10 bases lying between them. This chain's CDR3 is CASRGTDNTEAFF. The CDR3 DNA reads TGTGCCAGCAGGGGGACCGATAACACTGAAGCTTTCTTT.

This clonotype has a count of ten or more. The chain recombines TRBV6-5 with TRBJ1-1; D possibly corresponds to TRBD1 (6 bases). V lost 2 bases and J lost 5, with 12 bases in between. CDR1 MNHEY and CDR2 SVGAGI come from the germline V gene. The CDR3 is made up of 14 amino acids. The DNA of the CDR3 is TGTGCCAGCAGTTACGGGGGCAGGGGAACTGAAGCTTTCTTT. This gives the protein CASSYGGRGTEAFF.

This CDR3 reads CSARDLETSGRIYEQYF. The CDR3 coding sequence is TGCAGTGCTAGAGATTTGGAGACTAGCGGGAGGATCTACGAGCAGTACTTC. The chain joins TRBV20-1 to TRBJ2-7, with 13 bases identical to TRBD2. The CDR3 totals 17 residues. The ends lost 0 bases at V and 3 bases at J; junction bases unmatched: 8. Germline CDR1 DFQATT, CDR2 SNEGSKA (reference sequence).

This clonotype was detected many times. The CDR3 bases are TGTGCCAGCAGCTTAGCGTTTAACAGTGACAGTAGCGAGCAGTACTTC. Translation: CASSLAFNSDSSEQYF. The chain uses TRBV7-9 and TRBJ2-7; maybe TRBD1 (5 bases). Trimming pared 0 bases from V and 6 bases from J, leaving 18 bases between. Per germline, CDR1 SEHNR and CDR2 FQNEAQ (reference sequence). The CDR3 runs to 16 residues.

This clonotype came up many times. The J gene is TRBJ2-7, the V gene TRBV12-3 or TRBV12-4, with TRBD2 identical over 11 bases. Trimming removed 5 bases from V and 4 bases from J; junction bases left unmatched: 4. The CDR3 runs 14 residues. CDR3 coding DNA: TGTGCCAGCAGTGCCGGGACTAGCGGATACGAGCAGTACTTC. It encodes CASSAGTSGYEQYF.